What follows is one T cell receptor (beta chain) and its context. There is no known antigen for this receptor. Base qualities are missing; no much larger clone stands one base away. Another Seattle source contributed samples from volunteer blood donors who had recovered from COVID-19. The collaborating institutions used their own protocols to collect whole blood in K2EDTA tubes. For TCRbeta analysis, collaborators shipped samples in one of three forms: frozen whole blood, isolated PBMCs, or DNA extracted from either of those sample types. The data stem from a study of blood T cell repertoires in COVID-19 (TCRdb year 2020). Background on the whole study: The collaborator samples originated in the United States, Italy and Spain and spanned the acute and convalescent phases of COVID-19. The material from the prospective study consisted of cDNA or gDNA derived from T cells, B-cell-depleted T cells, or PBMCs. Where HLA class I and class II types were available, the types were taken from metadata supplied by the sample provider, not from assay-based typing. Samples were obtained from the ongoing ImmuneRACE study (first 160 participants) and from about 1,300 subjects provided by 6 global collaborators. A freely available public database, intended as a resource for researchers studying the immune response to SARS-CoV-2, is where the repertoires were released. Subjects who had been exposed to COVID-19, were actively infected with it, or had recovered from it provided the deeply sampled blood TCRbeta repertoires that made up the dataset. Sample metadata almost always included a de-identified subject ID, COVID-19 status, age in years and sex. The study at large found these results: Clinical and demographic metadata were provided uncurated, with the amount varying by source and participant.

TCRbeta CDR3 regions were amplified from genomic DNA using the immunoSEQ Assay, a bias-controlled multiplex PCR. The study's own analysis went as follows. Nucleated cell counts per sample were estimated from amplification of reference gene primers within the assay. Sequence reads were collapsed and filtered to measure the absolute abundance of every unique TCRbeta CDR3 rearrangement. Productive Simpson clonality was computed per sample as the square root of Simpson's diversity index over productive rearrangements. In TCRdb, the immuneACCESS table is reduced to in-frame sequences with V and J assigned. These tables do not hold every clone; where another copy was compared, an unresolved V gene accounts for under half, and the others remain unexplained. V, J and clone size derive from that table, while D and trimming were established from the DNA sequence. This sample lists 170,000 or so clones; 87% were detected once. Together, the top ten hold 0.8% to 1% of the sample.

Reading from cysteine to phenylalanine, the CDR3 counts 19 amino acids. Just the 57-base CDR3 DNA is kept, in frame starting at base 1. Trimmed from V: 6 bases; trimmed from J: 1 base; junction bases lacking a gene match: 23. The germline V gene gives CDR1 as SQVTM and CDR2 as ANQGSEA. The receptor's source is a woman aged 18-30 years who had recovered from COVID-19. The rearranged chain carries TRBV29-1 and TRBJ1-1, with 7 central nucleotides matching TRBD1. The sample taken for sequencing was peripheral blood. DNA sequence: TGCAGCGTAGTCGGCGCTGGGGGGTTCCCCGGGACAGAGAACACTGAAGCTTTCTTT. It specifies CSVVGAGGFPGTENTEAFF.